Below, 22 T cell receptor beta chains from the same sample are listed, as sequenced in a study of shared clonotypes between healthy human individuals. TCRdb's copy holds only in-frame clones and misses some; the assay was immunoSEQ multiplex PCR. The profile covers about 1.5 million clones, with around 98% appearing a single time and about 0.42% taken by the ten largest. Material for sequencing was naive CD4+ T cells sorted from blood. As for subset: CD45RA+ positively selected. Receptors originate from a man aged 25 to 40 in good health.

This clone was recorded only once. The chain uses TRBV28 and TRBJ2-7; D perhaps matches TRBD2 (6 bases). CDR3 length: 16 amino acids. V gave up 3 bases and J gave up 2 bases, with 17 bases separating them. CDR1 and CDR2 (germline): MDHEN, SYDVKM. The CDR3 nucleotides are TGTGCCAGCAGTTTCGTAAGACTAGGTAGGCCCTACGAGCAGTACTTC. It translates to CASSFVRLGRPYEQYF.

As concerns this clone: The sample carries other DNA sequences with the same CDR3. The gene calls are TRBV20-1 and TRBJ2-5, with unresolved D. Germline V gives CDR1 DFQATT, CDR2 SNEGSKA (reference sequence). The V gene lost 3 bases and the J gene lost 2 bases, with 4 bases spanning the gap. The CDR3 extends over 11 amino acids. DNA of the CDR3: TGCAGTGCTAGGAGGCAAGAGACCCAGTACTTC. Protein sequence: CSARRQETQYF.

The V call is TRBV4-1, the J call TRBJ2-7; 13 nucleotides agree with TRBD2. Germline V gene lookup returns CDR1 MGHRA and CDR2 YSYEKL. This CDR3 is built from 14 residues. The V and J ends lost 6 bases and 7 bases, in that order; junction bases with no gene match: 6. The CDR3 protein is CASRQLAGGQEQYF. The CDR3 DNA sequence: TGCGCCAGCAGACAACTAGCGGGAGGGCAGGAGCAGTACTTC.

The genes are TRBV11-2 and TRBJ1-4, with a weak D call TRBD1 (5 bases). The germline V gene has CDR1 SGHAT and CDR2 FQNNGV. CDR3 length: 15 amino acids. Trimming shortened V by 2 bases and J by 4 bases, and 11 bases separated the two germline ends. In nucleotides, the CDR3 is TGTGCCAGCAGCTTACAACAGGCTGGTAATGAAAAACTGTTTTTT. It yields the protein CASSLQQAGNEKLFF.

About this clone: The identical CDR3 is also encoded by other nucleotide sequences in the sample. This chain connects TRBV9 to TRBJ2-7; 7 nucleotides match TRBD2. Trimming cost V 3 bases and J 1 base; bases outside gene matches: 4. The CDR3 contains 14 residues. Germline CDR1 and CDR2: SGDLS and YYNGEE. Written as DNA, the CDR3 is TGTGCCAGCAGCGCGCGGGACTATTCCTACGAGCAGTACTTC. Amino acid sequence: CASSARDYSYEQYF. The full variable domain, its missing parts supplied by reference TRBV9 and TRBJ2-7, is DSGVTQTPKHLITATGQRVTLRCSPRSGDLSVYWYQQSLDQGLQFLIQYYNGEERAKGNILERFSAQQFPDLHSELNLSSLELGDSALYFCASSARDYSYEQYFGPGTRLTVT.

CDR3 in amino acids: CASSRGAWTEAFF. DNA for the CDR3: TGTGCCAGTAGTCGGGGGGCGTGGACTGAAGCTTTCTTT. V usage is TRBV19 and J usage is TRBJ1-1; D is possibly TRBD1 (6 bases). Germline V gene lookup returns CDR1 LNHDA and CDR2 SQIVND (reference sequence). CDR3 length: 13 amino acids. V lost 5 bases and J 5 bases, leaving 12 bases between the germline ends.

J is TRBJ1-5 and V is TRBV28; D uncertain. The CDR3 is 17 amino acids. The germline V and J ends were trimmed by 2 bases and 3 bases, with 17 bases remaining between them. Looked up from germline, CDR1 is MDHEN and CDR2 is SYDVKM. As DNA, the CDR3 is TGTGCCAGCAGTTTAAGGACCCTCGGGCAGTACAATCAGCCCCAGCATTTT. This encodes CASSLRTLGQYNQPQHF. Using reference TRBV28 and TRBJ1-5 for the parts outside the CDR3, the full variable domain is DVKVTQSSRYLVKRTGEKVFLECVQDMDHENMFWYRQDPGLGLRLIYFSYDVKMKEKGDIPEGYSVSREKKERFSLILESASTNQTSMYLCASSLRTLGQYNQPQHFGDGTRLSIL.

V and J are TRBV4-3 and TRBJ2-1; D is unresolved. This CDR3 spans 15 amino acids. V shed 3 bases and J shed 8 bases, with 17 bases lying between them. Germline values: CDR1 LGHNA, CDR2 YSLEER. The CDR3: CASSQSWGSAYEQFF. The DNA for the CDR3 is TGCGCCAGCAGCCAGAGCTGGGGATCAGCGTATGAGCAGTTCTTC.

The V and J genes are TRBV28 and TRBJ1-1; D is ambiguous. V was clipped by 6 bases and J by 3 bases, with 17 bases between them. This CDR3 spans 15 amino acids. The germline CDR1 and CDR2 sequences are MDHEN and SYDVKM. CDR3 sequence (DNA): TGTGCCAGCAGCCAACCTAGGAGGTTCTACACTGAAGCTTTCTTT. This translates into CASSQPRRFYTEAFF. The variable domain in full, with the rest retrieved from reference TRBV28 and TRBJ1-1, is DVKVTQSSRYLVKRTGEKVFLECVQDMDHENMFWYRQDPGLGLRLIYFSYDVKMKEKGDIPEGYSVSREKKERFSLILESASTNQTSMYLCASSQPRRFYTEAFFGQGTRLTVV.

This chain uses TRBV25-1 with TRBJ2-1; D is unclear. Between the trimmed V and J ends, which lost 7 bases and 8 bases, there was a span of 18 bases. This CDR3 comprises 14 residues. Germline values: CDR1 MGHDK, CDR2 SYGVNS. This CDR3 reads CASTGRSTWDEQFF. The CDR3 DNA reads as TGTGCCAGCACGGGTCGCTCTACGTGGGATGAGCAGTTCTTC.

This chain connects TRBV7-2 to TRBJ2-7; 10 bases line up with TRBD1. The germline V gene encodes CDR1 SGHTA and CDR2 FQGNSA. This CDR3 comprises 14 residues. J gave up 3 bases and V 5 bases, and 4 bases lay outside the gene matches. CDR3 nucleotides: TGTGCCAGCAGCGACGGACAGGGGGTCTACGAGCAGTACTTC. Protein sequence: CASSDGQGVYEQYF.

This rearrangement joins TRBV5-1 to TRBJ2-1, with TRBD2 identical over 11 bases. The trim removed 4 bases at V and 2 bases at J, leaving 5 bases unmatched. CDR3 length: 16 residues. Germline CDR1 SGHRS, CDR2 YFSETQ. DNA of the CDR3: TGCGCCAGCAGCGGGATAGCGGGAGGGCCCTACAATGAGCAGTTCTTC. It codes for CASSGIAGGPYNEQFF.

CDR3 amino acids: CASSANRGRTDTQYF. The CDR3 DNA sequence: TGTGCCAGCAGCGCCAACAGGGGCCGCACAGATACGCAGTATTTT. V gene TRBV9 combines with J gene TRBJ2-3; 7 positions agree with TRBD1. Germline CDR1 SGDLS, CDR2 YYNGEE. The CDR3 length is 15 residues. Germline trimming cut 3 bases from V and 1 base from J; bases unmatched to any gene: 5.

The CDR3 reads CASSLAARDYNEQFF. The CDR3 DNA reads as TGCGCCAGCAGCTTGGCCGCCAGGGACTACAATGAGCAGTTCTTC. The chain couples TRBV5-1 to TRBJ2-1, with a possible D match to TRBD1 (5 bases). Germline CDR1 reads SGHRS; CDR2 reads YFSETQ. Trimming pared 0 bases from V and 3 bases from J, leaving 10 bases between. The CDR3 extends over 15 amino acids.

This clone has just one count. In nucleotides, the CDR3 is TGTGCCAGCAGGGTGGGGCTAGCGGGACCTTACAATGAGCAGTTCTTC. As protein: CASRVGLAGPYNEQFF. The gene calls are TRBV9 and TRBJ2-1; 9 positions agree with TRBD2. This CDR3 comprises 16 residues. Trimming took 5 bases from V and 4 from J; bases not matched to a gene: 10. Germline V gene sequence: CDR1 SGDLS, CDR2 YYNGEE.

This sequence joins TRBV4-3 and TRBJ1-4; maybe TRBD1 (5 bases). The CDR3 sequence is 17 residues long. Germline CDR1 and CDR2: LGHNA and YSLEER. The germline V and J ends were trimmed by 0 bases and 1 base, with 12 bases remaining between them. The CDR3 loop reads CASSQEAGTGTNEKLFF. Written as DNA, the CDR3 is TGCGCCAGCAGCCAAGAGGCAGGTACAGGAACTAATGAAAAACTGTTTTTT.

The chain links TRBV29-1 to TRBJ1-2; no definite D call. The CDR3 is 12 amino acids. Germline CDR1 is SQVTM and CDR2 is ANQGSEA. The V end was cut by 6 bases, the J end by 4 bases, with 12 bases between. The CDR3 DNA follows: TGCAGCGTCGGGCACAGCCTCTATGGCTACACCTTC. Protein: CSVGHSLYGYTF.

This chain joins TRBV14 and TRBJ2-2; D remains ambiguous. V shed 0 bases and J shed 6 bases, with 8 bases lying between them. This CDR3 comprises 14 residues. Germline CDR1 reads SGHDN; CDR2 reads FVKESK. CDR3 amino acids: CASSQDSSAGELFF. In DNA, the CDR3 is TGTGCCAGCAGCCAAGATAGTTCTGCCGGGGAGCTGTTTTTT.

The CDR3 DNA is TGTGCCAGCAGTGAAAGACAGACCACAGATACGCAGTATTTT. Its translation: CASSERQTTDTQYF. This chain joins TRBV2 and TRBJ2-3; a weak D match, TRBD1 (5 bases). The CDR3 runs 14 residues. V shed 2 bases and J shed 2 bases, with 8 bases lying between them. Germline CDR1 reads SNHLY; CDR2 reads FYNNEI.

The chain joins TRBV14 to TRBJ2-7; D is perhaps TRBD1 or TRBD2 (5 bases each). This CDR3 has 15 amino acids. V was trimmed by 2 bases and J by 2 bases, leaving 13 bases between them. In germline, CDR1 is SGHDN, CDR2 FVKESK. The CDR3 nucleotides are TGTGCCAGCAGCCAACCCGGACTGGGGCCCTACGAGCAGTACTTC. Translation: CASSQPGLGPYEQYF.

The chain carries TRBV25-1 and TRBJ2-3; the match to TRBD1 covers 10 bases. Per germline, CDR1 MGHDK and CDR2 SYGVNS. V gave up 5 bases and J gave up 3 bases; unmatched junction bases: 5. CDR3 size: 15 residues. The CDR3 spells CASSTGTGETDTQYF. The CDR3 coding sequence is TGTGCCAGCAGTACCGGGACAGGGGAAACAGATACGCAGTATTTT.

The V call is TRBV5-5, the J call TRBJ2-2; D might be TRBD2 (6 bases). This CDR3 is built from 17 residues. Germline values: CDR1 SGHKS, CDR2 YYEKEE (reference sequence). V dropped 4 bases and J dropped 1 base, with 17 bases sitting between them. In DNA form, the CDR3 reads TGTGCCAGCAGCGGACTAACCAGGAAAAAGAACACCGGGGAGCTGTTTTTT. It specifies CASSGLTRKKNTGELFF.